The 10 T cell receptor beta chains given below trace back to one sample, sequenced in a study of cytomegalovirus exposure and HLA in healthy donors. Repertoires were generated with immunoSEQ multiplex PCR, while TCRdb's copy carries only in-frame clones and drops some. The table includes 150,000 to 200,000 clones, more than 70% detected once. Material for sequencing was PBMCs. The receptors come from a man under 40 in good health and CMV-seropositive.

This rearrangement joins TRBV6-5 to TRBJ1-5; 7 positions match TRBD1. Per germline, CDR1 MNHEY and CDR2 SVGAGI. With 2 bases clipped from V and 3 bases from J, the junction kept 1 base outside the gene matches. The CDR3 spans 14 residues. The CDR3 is CASSYEGANQPQHF. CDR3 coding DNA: TGTGCCAGCAGTTACGAGGGGGCCAATCAGCCCCAGCATTTT.

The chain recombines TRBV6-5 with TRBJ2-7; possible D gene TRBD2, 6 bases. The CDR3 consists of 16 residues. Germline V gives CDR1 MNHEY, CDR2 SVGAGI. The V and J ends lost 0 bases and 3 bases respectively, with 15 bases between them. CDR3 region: CASSYSSGVGVYEQYF. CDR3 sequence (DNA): TGTGCCAGCAGTTACTCGTCGGGGGTAGGGGTCTACGAGCAGTACTTC.

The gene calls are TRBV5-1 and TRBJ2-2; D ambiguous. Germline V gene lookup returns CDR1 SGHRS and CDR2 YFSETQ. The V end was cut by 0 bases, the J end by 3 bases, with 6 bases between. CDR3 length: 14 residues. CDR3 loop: CASSLGLDTGELFF. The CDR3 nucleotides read TGCGCCAGCAGCTTGGGACTTGACACCGGGGAGCTGTTTTTT.

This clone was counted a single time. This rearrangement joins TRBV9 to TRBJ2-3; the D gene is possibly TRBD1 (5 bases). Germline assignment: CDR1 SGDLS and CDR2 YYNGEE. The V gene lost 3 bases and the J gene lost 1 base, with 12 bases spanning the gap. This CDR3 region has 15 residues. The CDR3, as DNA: TGTGCCAGCAGCGCCAACAGGATTCGCACAGATACGCAGTATTTT. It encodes CASSANRIRTDTQYF. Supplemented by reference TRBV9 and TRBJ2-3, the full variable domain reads DSGVTQTPKHLITATGQRVTLRCSPRSGDLSVYWYQQSLDQGLQFLIQYYNGEERAKGNILERFSAQQFPDLHSELNLSSLELGDSALYFCASSANRIRTDTQYFGPGTRLTVL.

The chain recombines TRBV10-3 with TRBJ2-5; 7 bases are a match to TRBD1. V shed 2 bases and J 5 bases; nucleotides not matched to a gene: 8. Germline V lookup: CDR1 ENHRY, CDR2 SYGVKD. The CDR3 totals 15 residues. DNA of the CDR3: TGTGCCATCAGTGAGGAGACAGGGCGGTCGGAGACCCAGTACTTC. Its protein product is CAISEETGRSETQYF.

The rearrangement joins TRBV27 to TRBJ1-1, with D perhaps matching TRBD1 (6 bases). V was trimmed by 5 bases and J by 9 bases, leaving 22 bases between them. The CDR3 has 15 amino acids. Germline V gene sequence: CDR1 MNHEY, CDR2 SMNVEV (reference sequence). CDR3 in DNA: TGTGCCAGCAGTCACGGGGACACTTCCATACATCAAGCTTTCTTT. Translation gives CASSHGDTSIHQAFF.

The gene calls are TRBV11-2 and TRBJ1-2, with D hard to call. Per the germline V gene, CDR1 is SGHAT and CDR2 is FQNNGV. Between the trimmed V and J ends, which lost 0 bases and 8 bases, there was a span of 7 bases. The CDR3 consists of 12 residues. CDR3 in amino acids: CASSLDEGGYTF. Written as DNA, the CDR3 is TGTGCCAGCAGCTTAGATGAGGGAGGCTACACCTTC.

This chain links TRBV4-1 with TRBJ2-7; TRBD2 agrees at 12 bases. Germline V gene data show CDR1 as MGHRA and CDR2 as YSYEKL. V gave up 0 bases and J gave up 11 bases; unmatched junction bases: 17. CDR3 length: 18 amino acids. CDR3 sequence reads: CASSQEDVVGWTSGNKYF. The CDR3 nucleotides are TGCGCCAGCAGCCAAGAGGATGTTGTGGGATGGACTAGCGGGAATAAGTACTTC.

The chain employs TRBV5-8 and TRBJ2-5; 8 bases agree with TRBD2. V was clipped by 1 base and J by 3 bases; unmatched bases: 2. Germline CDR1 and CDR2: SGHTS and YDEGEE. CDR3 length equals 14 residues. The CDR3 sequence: CASSLPRGEETQYF. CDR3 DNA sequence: TGTGCCAGCAGCTTGCCGCGGGGGGAAGAGACCCAGTACTTC.

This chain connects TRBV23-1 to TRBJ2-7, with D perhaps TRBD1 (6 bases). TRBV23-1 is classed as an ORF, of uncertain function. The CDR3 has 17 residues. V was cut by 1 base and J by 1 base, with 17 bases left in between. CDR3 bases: TGCGCCAGCAGTCAATGCGGTATACGACAGGTTTCCTACGAGCAGTACTTC. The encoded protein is CASSQCGIRQVSYEQYF.